Listed here are 17 T cell receptor beta chains from one sample, sequenced in a study of shared clonotypes between healthy human individuals. The table came from immunoSEQ multiplex PCR; TCRdb's copy has only in-frame clones and leaves some out. The table has roughly 490,000 clones, about 79% seen once; the top ten hold over 10%. What was sequenced was PBMCs. All receptors derive from a middle-aged woman in good health. Some clones in this sample may be carry-over from other donors' samples.

The genes are TRBV6-1 and TRBJ1-3; D might be TRBD1 (5 bases). CDR3 length: 13 residues. In germline, CDR1 is MNHNS, CDR2 SASEGT. With 5 bases removed from V and 4 bases from J, the gap between germline ends came to 9 bases. CDR3 bases: TGTGCCAGCAGTTCGGGGGTAGGAAACACCATATATTTT. Its protein is CASSSGVGNTIYF.

The chain uses TRBV7-8 and TRBJ2-2; the match to TRBD2 covers 7 bases. This CDR3 has 18 amino acids. Germline assignment: CDR1 SGHVS and CDR2 FQNEAQ. The J segment lost 2 bases and the V segment lost 1 base, leaving 10 bases of the junction unmatched. The CDR3 DNA is TGTGCCAGCAGCTTAGGACTAGCAAGAGGGTTTAACACCGGGGAGCTGTTTTTT. Translation gives CASSLGLARGFNTGELFF.

V is TRBV5-1 and J is TRBJ2-2; 11 bases are shared with TRBD2. The CDR3 has 15 amino acids. The trim removed 1 base at V and 7 bases at J, leaving 3 bases unmatched. CDR1 and CDR2 from the germline V gene are SGHRS and YFSETQ. CDR3 residues: CASSLTSGSDGELFF. CDR3 sequence (DNA): TGCGCCAGCAGCTTGACTAGCGGGAGTGACGGGGAGCTGTTTTTT.

This clone was seen a few times. This chain joins TRBV2 and TRBJ1-5, with D unclear. With 4 bases removed from V and 2 bases from J, the gap between germline ends came to 12 bases. CDR3 size: 15 residues. CDR1 SNHLY and CDR2 FYNNEI come from the germline V gene. CDR3 sequence (DNA): TGTGCCAGCAGTGGGCAGGCAAGAGGCAATCAGCCCCAGCATTTT. Translated: CASSGQARGNQPQHF. The whole variable domain, remainder taken from reference TRBV2 and TRBJ1-5, is EPEVTQTPSHQVTQMGQEVILRCVPISNHLYFYWYRQILGQKVEFLVSFYNNEISEKSEIFDDQFSVERPDGSNFTLKIRSTKLEDSAMYFCASSGQARGNQPQHFGDGTRLSIL.

This chain connects TRBV7-9 to TRBJ2-1; D is undetermined. The CDR3 covers 12 residues. V lost 4 bases to trimming and J lost 12 bases, with 13 bases between them. The germline gives CDR1 SEHNR, CDR2 FQNEAQ (reference sequence). The CDR3 coding sequence is TGTGCCAGCAGCTCCGGCCTGACCAGGCAGTTCTTC. Translating it yields CASSSGLTRQFF.

The CDR3 DNA sequence: TGTGCCAGCAGTACCCCGGCCACAGGGAGGAATGAGCAGTTCTTC. Amino acid sequence: CASSTPATGRNEQFF. This chain connects TRBV28 to TRBJ2-1, with D perhaps given as TRBD1 or TRBD2 (6 bases each). V lost 5 bases and J 7 bases, leaving 18 bases between the germline ends. CDR1 and CDR2 from the germline V gene are MDHEN and SYDVKM. This CDR3 is 15 amino acids long.

The chain uses TRBV15 and TRBJ1-2, with 7 positions matching TRBD1. The germline V gene encodes CDR1 LNHNV and CDR2 YYDKDF (reference sequence). The CDR3 consists of 14 residues. Unmatched junction bases numbered 4, after V lost 0 bases and J lost 6 bases. CDR3 sequence (DNA): TGTGCCACCAGCAGAGACGACAGGGATCATGGCTACACCTTC. Translating gives CATSRDDRDHGYTF.

Regarding this clone: A far more abundant clone sits one base away, making this likely a read error. This sequence joins TRBV19 and TRBJ1-2; D might be TRBD1 (6 bases). CDR3 length: 13 residues. Germline values: CDR1 LNHDA, CDR2 SQIVND (reference sequence). Trimming removed 7 bases from V and 4 bases from J, with 13 bases in between. The CDR3: CASNPGQTYGYTF. Written as DNA, the CDR3 is TGTGCCAGTAACCCTGGACAGACCTATGGCTACACCTTC.

For this clone: Given the absence of the conserved phenylalanine or tryptophan at the CDR3 end, a read error is likely. The rearrangement links TRBV27 to TRBJ1-3; 12 bases are a match to TRBD1. Germline loops: CDR1 MNHEY, CDR2 SMNVEV (reference sequence). The CDR3 totals 17 residues. V gave up 5 bases and J gave up 3 bases; unmatched junction bases: 8. The CDR3 nucleotides are TGTGCCAGCAGTCCAACGGGACAGGGGGCGCGTGGAAACACCATATATTCT. This codes for CASSPTGQGARGNTIYS.

The chain combines TRBV27 with TRBJ1-2, with a tentative D call TRBD1 (6 bases). The CDR3 spans 14 residues. Per germline, CDR1 MNHEY and CDR2 SMNVEV (reference sequence). V lost 2 bases to trimming and J lost 5 bases, with 12 bases between them. CDR3 DNA: TGTGCCAGCAGTTTAGGGGGCTTTGGTTATGGCTACACCTTC. Its translation: CASSLGGFGYGYTF.

Here the CDR3 reads CASSSTQVTPRNIQYF. CDR3 bases: TGTGCCAGCAGTTCCACGCAGGTTACCCCACGAAACATTCAGTACTTC. J is TRBJ2-4 and V is TRBV28; D is ambiguous. The CDR3 sequence is 16 residues long. Germline loops: CDR1 MDHEN, CDR2 SYDVKM. The V and J ends lost 4 bases and 6 bases respectively, with 19 bases between them.

CDR3 coding DNA: TGTGCCATCAGTGAGGGGGGGTATCAGCCCCAGCATTTT. Translation gives CAISEGGYQPQHF. The chain employs TRBV10-3 and TRBJ1-5; possibly TRBD1 for D (5 bases). Germline-derived CDR1 and CDR2 are ENHRY and SYGVKD. The CDR3 spans 13 residues. V was cut by 2 bases and J by 5 bases, with 7 bases left in between.

Points on this clone: Distinct nucleotide sequences in the sample also encode this CDR3. The chain couples TRBV7-2 to TRBJ1-1, with D unclear. Per the germline V gene, CDR1 is SGHTA and CDR2 is FQGNSA. V lost 1 base to trimming and J lost 4 bases, with 7 bases between them. The CDR3 loop spans 13 amino acids. This chain's CDR3 is CASSLEGGTEAFF. In DNA form, the CDR3 reads TGTGCCAGCAGCTTAGAGGGTGGCACTGAAGCTTTCTTT.

This clone has ten or more counts. The rearrangement uses TRBV7-2 and TRBJ1-3, with 7 nucleotides matching TRBD1. The germline V gene encodes CDR1 SGHTA and CDR2 FQGNSA. The CDR3 has 15 amino acids. The ends lost 6 bases at V and 4 bases at J; junction bases unmatched: 9. DNA of the CDR3: TGTGCCAGCAGTCCCGACAGGGTCCGAGGAAACACCATATATTTT. Protein: CASSPDRVRGNTIYF.

This clone was recorded once. Other DNA sequences in this specimen translate into the identical CDR3. This rearrangement joins TRBV7-2 to TRBJ1-2; 8 bases line up with TRBD1. The CDR3 spans 13 residues. Per the germline V gene, CDR1 is SGHTA and CDR2 is FQGNSA. Trimming removed 5 bases from V and 4 bases from J; junction bases left unmatched: 3. The CDR3, as DNA: TGTGCCAGCAGCGCCGGACAGGGCTATGGCTACACCTTC. It is translated as CASSAGQGYGYTF.

The chain employs TRBV12-5 and TRBJ2-3, with 7 bases matching TRBD2. The J segment lost 2 bases and the V segment lost 1 base, leaving 3 bases of the junction unmatched. The CDR3 runs to 15 residues. Germline assignment: CDR1 LGHNT and CDR2 FRNRAP. The CDR3 spells CASGLAGTTTDTQYF. The CDR3 DNA reads as TGTGCTAGTGGTTTGGCCGGGACTACCACAGATACGCAGTATTTT.

The chain uses TRBV30 and TRBJ2-5; D is unclear. The CDR3 is made up of 12 amino acids. CDR1 is GTSNPN and CDR2 is SVGIG in the germline V gene (reference sequence). The DNA of the CDR3 is TGTGCTTGTCAGACGGCCGGCAAGACCCAGTACTTC. Protein: CACQTAGKTQYF. Filled out from reference TRBV30 and TRBJ2-5, the complete variable domain reads SQTIHQWPATLVQPVGSPLSLECTVEGTSNPNLYWYRQAAGRGLQLLFYSVGIGQISSEVPQNLSASRPQDRQFILSSKKLLLSDSGFYLCACQTAGKTQYFGPGTRLLVL.